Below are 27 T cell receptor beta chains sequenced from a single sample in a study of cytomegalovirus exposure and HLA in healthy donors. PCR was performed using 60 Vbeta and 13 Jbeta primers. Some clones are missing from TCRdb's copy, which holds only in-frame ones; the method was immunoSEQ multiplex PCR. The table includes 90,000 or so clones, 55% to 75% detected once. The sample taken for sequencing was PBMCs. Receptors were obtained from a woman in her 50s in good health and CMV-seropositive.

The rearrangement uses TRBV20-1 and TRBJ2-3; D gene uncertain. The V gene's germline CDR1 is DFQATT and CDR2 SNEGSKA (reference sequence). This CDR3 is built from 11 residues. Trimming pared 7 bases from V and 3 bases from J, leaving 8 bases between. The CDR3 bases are TGCAGTGGCAGTCCGACAGATACGCAGTATTTT. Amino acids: CSGSPTDTQYF.

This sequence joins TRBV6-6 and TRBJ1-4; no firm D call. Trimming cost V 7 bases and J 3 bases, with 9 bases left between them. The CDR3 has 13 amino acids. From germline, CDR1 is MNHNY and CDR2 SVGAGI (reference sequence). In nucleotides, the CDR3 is TGTGCCAGCACCGACTCCCCTAATGAAAAACTGTTTTTT. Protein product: CASTDSPNEKLFF.

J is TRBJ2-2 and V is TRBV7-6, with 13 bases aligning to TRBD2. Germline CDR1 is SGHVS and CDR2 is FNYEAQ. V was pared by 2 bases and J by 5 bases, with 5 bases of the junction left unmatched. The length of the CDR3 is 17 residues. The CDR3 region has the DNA TGTGCCAGCAGCTTACGGACTAGCGGGAGATCAACCGGGGAGCTGTTTTTT. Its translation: CASSLRTSGRSTGELFF.

CDR3 residues: CASSPVPGQATGANVLTF. For the CDR3, the DNA is TGCGCCAGCAGCCCCGTCCCGGGACAGGCTACTGGGGCCAACGTCCTGACTTTC. The gene calls are TRBV4-1 and TRBJ2-6; 8 bases map to TRBD1. This CDR3 region has 18 residues. J was trimmed by 2 bases and V by 4 bases; bases with no gene match: 10. From germline, CDR1 is MGHRA and CDR2 YSYEKL.

CDR3 DNA: TGTGCCTGTCCGGGAACCTACTATGGCTACACCTTC. This codes for CACPGTYYGYTF. The chain carries TRBV6-1 and TRBJ1-2; D not certain. Germline lookup yields CDR1 MNHNS and CDR2 SASEGT. Trimming took off 11 bases at V and 3 bases at J, with 13 bases between the two ends. The CDR3 spans 12 residues.

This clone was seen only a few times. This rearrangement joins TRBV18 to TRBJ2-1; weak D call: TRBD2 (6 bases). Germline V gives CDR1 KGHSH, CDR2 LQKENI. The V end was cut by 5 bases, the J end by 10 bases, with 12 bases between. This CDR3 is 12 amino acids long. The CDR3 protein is CASSFVREEQFF. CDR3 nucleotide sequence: TGTGCCAGCTCATTCGTACGGGAGGAGCAGTTCTTC.

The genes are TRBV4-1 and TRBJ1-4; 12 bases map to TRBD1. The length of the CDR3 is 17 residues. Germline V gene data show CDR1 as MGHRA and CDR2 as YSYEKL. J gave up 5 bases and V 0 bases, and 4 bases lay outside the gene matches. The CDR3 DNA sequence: TGCGCCAGCAGCCAAGAAATTGGGACAGGGGGCAATGAAAAACTGTTTTTT. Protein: CASSQEIGTGGNEKLFF.

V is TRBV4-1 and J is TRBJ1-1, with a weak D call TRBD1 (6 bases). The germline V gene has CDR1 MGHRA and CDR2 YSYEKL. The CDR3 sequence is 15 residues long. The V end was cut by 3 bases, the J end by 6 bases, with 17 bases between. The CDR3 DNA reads TGCGCCAGCAGCCATGTGGGGAGGGGGAGGCCTGAAGCTTTCTTT. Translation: CASSHVGRGRPEAFF.

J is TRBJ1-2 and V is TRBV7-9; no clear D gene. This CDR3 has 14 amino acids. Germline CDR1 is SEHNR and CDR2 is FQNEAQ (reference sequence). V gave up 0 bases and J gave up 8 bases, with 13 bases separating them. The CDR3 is CASSLAFGVDGYTF. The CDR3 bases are TGTGCCAGCAGCTTAGCCTTCGGGGTAGACGGCTACACCTTC.

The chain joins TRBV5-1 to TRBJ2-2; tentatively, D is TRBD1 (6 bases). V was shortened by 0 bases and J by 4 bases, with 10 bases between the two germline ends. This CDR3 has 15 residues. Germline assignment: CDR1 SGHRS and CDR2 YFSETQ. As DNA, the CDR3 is TGCGCCAGCAGCTTGGCCCAGGGGATCACCGGGGAGCTGTTTTTT. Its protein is CASSLAQGITGELFF.

The CDR3 DNA reads TGTGCCAGCAGCCTAGCCGACAGGTACCAAGAGACCCAGTACTTC. Translating gives CASSLADRYQETQYF. The chain has TRBV9 and TRBJ2-5; tentative D call: TRBD1 (6 bases). Between the trimmed V and J ends, which lost 4 bases and 0 bases, there was a span of 13 bases. Looked up from germline, CDR1 is SGDLS and CDR2 is YYNGEE. The CDR3 is 15 residues long.

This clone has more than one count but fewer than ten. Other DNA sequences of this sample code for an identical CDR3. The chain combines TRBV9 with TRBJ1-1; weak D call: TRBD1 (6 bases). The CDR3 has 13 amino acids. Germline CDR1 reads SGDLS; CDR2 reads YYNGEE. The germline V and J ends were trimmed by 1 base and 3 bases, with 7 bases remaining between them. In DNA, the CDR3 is TGTGCCAGCAGCGTATCAGGGGACACTGAAGCTTTCTTT. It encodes CASSVSGDTEAFF.

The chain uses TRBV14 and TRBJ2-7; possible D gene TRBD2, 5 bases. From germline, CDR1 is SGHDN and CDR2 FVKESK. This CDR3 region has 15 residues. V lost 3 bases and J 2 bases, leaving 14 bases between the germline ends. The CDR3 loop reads CASSHFETGTYEQYF. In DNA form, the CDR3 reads TGTGCCAGCAGCCATTTTGAGACGGGGACCTACGAGCAGTACTTC.

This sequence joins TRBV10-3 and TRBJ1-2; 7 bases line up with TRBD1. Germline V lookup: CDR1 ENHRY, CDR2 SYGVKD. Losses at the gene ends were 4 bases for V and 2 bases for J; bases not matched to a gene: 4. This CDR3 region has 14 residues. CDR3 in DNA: TGTGCCATCAGTGTGGACAGGCAGAACTATGGCTACACCTTC. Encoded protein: CAISVDRQNYGYTF.

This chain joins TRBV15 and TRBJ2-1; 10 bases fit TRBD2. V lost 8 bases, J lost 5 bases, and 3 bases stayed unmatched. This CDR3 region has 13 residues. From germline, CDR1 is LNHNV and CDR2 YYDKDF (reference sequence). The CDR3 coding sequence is TGTGCCACCTCCGGACTAGCGGACAATGAGCAGTTCTTC. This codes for CATSGLADNEQFF.

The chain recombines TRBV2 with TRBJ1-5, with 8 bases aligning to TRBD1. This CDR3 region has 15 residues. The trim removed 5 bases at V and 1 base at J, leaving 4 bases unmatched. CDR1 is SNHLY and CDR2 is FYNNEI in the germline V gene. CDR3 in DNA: TGTGCCAGCAGTTCCCAGGGGGCGAGCAATCAGCCCCAGCATTTT. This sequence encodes CASSSQGASNQPQHF.

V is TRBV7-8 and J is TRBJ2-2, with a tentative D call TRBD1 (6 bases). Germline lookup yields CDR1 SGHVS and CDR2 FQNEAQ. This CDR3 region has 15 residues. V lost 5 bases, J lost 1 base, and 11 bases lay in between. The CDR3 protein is CASSQTTGNTGELFF. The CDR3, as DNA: TGTGCCAGCAGCCAAACGACAGGGAACACCGGGGAGCTGTTTTTT. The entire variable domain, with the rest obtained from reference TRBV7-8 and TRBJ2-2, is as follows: GAGVSQSPRYKVAKRGQDVALRCDPISGHVSLFWYQQALGQGPEFLTYFQNEAQLDKSGLPSDRFFAERPEGSVSTLKIQRTQQEDSAVYLCASSQTTGNTGELFFGEGSRLTVL.

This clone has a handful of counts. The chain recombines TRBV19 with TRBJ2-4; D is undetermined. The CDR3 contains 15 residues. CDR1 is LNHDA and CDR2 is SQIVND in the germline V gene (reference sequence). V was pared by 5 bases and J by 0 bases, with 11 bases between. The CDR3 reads CASSPLIGAKNIQYF. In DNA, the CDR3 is TGTGCCAGTAGTCCCTTGATCGGAGCCAAAAACATTCAGTACTTC.

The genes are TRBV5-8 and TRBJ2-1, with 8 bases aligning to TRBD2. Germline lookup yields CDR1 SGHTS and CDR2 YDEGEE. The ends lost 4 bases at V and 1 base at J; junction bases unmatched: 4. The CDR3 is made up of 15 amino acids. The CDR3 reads CASSLGLGSYNEQFF. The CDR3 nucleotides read TGTGCCAGCAGCCTGGGACTAGGATCCTACAATGAGCAGTTCTTC.

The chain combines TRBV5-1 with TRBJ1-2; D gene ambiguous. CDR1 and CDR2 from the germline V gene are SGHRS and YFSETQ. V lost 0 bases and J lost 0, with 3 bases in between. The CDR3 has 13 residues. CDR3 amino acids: CASSLGANYGYTF. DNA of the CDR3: TGCGCCAGCAGCTTGGGAGCTAACTATGGCTACACCTTC.

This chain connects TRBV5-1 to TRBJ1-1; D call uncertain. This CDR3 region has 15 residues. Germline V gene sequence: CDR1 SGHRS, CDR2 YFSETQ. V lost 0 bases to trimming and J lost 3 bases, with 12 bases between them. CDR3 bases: TGCGCCAGCAGCTTGGGGCAGTCCCAGGACACTGAAGCTTTCTTT. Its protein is CASSLGQSQDTEAFF. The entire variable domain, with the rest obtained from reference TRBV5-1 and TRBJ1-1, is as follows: KAGVTQTPRYLIKTRGQQVTLSCSPISGHRSVSWYQQTPGQGLQFLFEYFSETQRNKGNFPGRFSGRQFSNSRSEMNVSTLELGDSALYLCASSLGQSQDTEAFFGQGTRLTVV.

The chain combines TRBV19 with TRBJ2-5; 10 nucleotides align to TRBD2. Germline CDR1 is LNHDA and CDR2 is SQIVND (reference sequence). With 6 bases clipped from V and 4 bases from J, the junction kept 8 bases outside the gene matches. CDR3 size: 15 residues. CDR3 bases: TGTGCCAGTAGAGTAGCGGGAGGATTTGGAGAGACCCAGTACTTC. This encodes CASRVAGGFGETQYF.

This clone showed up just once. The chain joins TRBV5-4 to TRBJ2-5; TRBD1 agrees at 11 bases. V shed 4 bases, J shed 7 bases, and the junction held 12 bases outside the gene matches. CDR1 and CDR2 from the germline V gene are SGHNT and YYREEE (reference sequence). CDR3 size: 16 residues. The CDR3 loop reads CASSPGQGAYLRTQYF. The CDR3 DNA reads TGTGCCAGCAGCCCCGGACAGGGGGCCTACCTAAGGACCCAGTACTTC.

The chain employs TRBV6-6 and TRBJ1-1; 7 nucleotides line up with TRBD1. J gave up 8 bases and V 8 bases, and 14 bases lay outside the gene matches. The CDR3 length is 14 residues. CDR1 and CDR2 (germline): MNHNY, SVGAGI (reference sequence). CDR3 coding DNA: TGTGCCAGCGCTACGGGGGTGGGGACAGCCGAAGCTTTCTTT. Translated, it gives CASATGVGTAEAFF.

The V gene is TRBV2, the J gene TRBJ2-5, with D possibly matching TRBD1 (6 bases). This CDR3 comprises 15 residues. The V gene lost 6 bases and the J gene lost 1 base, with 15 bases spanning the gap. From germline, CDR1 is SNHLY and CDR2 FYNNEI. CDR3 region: CASSPFRTAQETQYF. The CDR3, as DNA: TGTGCCAGCAGCCCTTTTAGGACAGCCCAAGAGACCCAGTACTTC.

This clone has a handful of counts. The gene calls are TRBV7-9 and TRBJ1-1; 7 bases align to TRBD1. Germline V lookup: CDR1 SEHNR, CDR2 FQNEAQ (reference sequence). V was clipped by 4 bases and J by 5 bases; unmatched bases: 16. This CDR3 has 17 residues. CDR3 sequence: CASSSSIPKQGRTEAFF. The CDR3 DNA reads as TGTGCCAGCAGCTCCTCAATCCCAAAACAGGGGAGGACTGAAGCTTTCTTT.

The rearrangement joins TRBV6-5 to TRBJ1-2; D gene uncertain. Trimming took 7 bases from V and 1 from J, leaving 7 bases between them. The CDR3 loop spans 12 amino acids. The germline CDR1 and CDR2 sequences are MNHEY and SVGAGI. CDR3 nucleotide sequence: TGTGCCAGCATTGGCATTAACTATGGCTACACCTTC. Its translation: CASIGINYGYTF.